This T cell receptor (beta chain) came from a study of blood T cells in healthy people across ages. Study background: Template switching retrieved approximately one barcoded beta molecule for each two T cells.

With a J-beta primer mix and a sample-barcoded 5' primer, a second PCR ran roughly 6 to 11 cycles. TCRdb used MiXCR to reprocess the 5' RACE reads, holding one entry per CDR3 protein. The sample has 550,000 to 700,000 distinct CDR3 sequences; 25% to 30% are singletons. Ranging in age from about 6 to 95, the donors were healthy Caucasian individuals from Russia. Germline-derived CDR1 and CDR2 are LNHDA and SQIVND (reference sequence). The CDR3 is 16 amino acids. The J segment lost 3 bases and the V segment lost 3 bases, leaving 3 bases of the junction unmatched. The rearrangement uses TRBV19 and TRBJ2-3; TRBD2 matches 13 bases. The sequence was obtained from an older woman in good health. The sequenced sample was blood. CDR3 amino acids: CASSMTSGGITDTQYF. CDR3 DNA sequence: TGTGCCAGTAGTATGACTAGCGGGGGGATAACAGATACGCAGTATTTT.